This TCR beta chain came from a study of shared clonotypes between healthy human individuals. Study at large: The study used three CD4 naive, three CD4 memory, two CD8 naive and one CD8 memory plate per donor.

Study-wide results and caveats: Compared with memory subsets, naive subsets generally had larger estimated richness. The sampled material consisted only of blood, and tissue repertoires are likely to differ.

CD45RO-negative CD8 cells positively selected for CCR7 made up the naive population, which excluded terminally differentiated effector memory CD45RA+ cells. An even split of each subset's genomic DNA across several immunoSEQ plates was performed. Measured with immunoSEQ multiplex PCR; TCRdb has only the in-frame clones, and not every one. This table holds approximately 650,000 clones, about 95% found once. Trimming removed 3 bases at V and 5 bases at J, with 5 bases between. This CDR3 contains 12 residues. CDR1 and CDR2 (germline): LNHDA, SQIVND (reference sequence). A note on this clone: Its antigen is as yet unknown.

This TCR was sampled from a woman in her 30s in good health. J is TRBJ1-5 and V is TRBV19; D is unresolved. The sequencing input was naive CD8+ T cells sorted from blood. The CDR3 loop reads CASSISYQPQHF. CDR3 in DNA: TGTGCCAGTAGTATTAGTTATCAGCCCCAGCATTTT.